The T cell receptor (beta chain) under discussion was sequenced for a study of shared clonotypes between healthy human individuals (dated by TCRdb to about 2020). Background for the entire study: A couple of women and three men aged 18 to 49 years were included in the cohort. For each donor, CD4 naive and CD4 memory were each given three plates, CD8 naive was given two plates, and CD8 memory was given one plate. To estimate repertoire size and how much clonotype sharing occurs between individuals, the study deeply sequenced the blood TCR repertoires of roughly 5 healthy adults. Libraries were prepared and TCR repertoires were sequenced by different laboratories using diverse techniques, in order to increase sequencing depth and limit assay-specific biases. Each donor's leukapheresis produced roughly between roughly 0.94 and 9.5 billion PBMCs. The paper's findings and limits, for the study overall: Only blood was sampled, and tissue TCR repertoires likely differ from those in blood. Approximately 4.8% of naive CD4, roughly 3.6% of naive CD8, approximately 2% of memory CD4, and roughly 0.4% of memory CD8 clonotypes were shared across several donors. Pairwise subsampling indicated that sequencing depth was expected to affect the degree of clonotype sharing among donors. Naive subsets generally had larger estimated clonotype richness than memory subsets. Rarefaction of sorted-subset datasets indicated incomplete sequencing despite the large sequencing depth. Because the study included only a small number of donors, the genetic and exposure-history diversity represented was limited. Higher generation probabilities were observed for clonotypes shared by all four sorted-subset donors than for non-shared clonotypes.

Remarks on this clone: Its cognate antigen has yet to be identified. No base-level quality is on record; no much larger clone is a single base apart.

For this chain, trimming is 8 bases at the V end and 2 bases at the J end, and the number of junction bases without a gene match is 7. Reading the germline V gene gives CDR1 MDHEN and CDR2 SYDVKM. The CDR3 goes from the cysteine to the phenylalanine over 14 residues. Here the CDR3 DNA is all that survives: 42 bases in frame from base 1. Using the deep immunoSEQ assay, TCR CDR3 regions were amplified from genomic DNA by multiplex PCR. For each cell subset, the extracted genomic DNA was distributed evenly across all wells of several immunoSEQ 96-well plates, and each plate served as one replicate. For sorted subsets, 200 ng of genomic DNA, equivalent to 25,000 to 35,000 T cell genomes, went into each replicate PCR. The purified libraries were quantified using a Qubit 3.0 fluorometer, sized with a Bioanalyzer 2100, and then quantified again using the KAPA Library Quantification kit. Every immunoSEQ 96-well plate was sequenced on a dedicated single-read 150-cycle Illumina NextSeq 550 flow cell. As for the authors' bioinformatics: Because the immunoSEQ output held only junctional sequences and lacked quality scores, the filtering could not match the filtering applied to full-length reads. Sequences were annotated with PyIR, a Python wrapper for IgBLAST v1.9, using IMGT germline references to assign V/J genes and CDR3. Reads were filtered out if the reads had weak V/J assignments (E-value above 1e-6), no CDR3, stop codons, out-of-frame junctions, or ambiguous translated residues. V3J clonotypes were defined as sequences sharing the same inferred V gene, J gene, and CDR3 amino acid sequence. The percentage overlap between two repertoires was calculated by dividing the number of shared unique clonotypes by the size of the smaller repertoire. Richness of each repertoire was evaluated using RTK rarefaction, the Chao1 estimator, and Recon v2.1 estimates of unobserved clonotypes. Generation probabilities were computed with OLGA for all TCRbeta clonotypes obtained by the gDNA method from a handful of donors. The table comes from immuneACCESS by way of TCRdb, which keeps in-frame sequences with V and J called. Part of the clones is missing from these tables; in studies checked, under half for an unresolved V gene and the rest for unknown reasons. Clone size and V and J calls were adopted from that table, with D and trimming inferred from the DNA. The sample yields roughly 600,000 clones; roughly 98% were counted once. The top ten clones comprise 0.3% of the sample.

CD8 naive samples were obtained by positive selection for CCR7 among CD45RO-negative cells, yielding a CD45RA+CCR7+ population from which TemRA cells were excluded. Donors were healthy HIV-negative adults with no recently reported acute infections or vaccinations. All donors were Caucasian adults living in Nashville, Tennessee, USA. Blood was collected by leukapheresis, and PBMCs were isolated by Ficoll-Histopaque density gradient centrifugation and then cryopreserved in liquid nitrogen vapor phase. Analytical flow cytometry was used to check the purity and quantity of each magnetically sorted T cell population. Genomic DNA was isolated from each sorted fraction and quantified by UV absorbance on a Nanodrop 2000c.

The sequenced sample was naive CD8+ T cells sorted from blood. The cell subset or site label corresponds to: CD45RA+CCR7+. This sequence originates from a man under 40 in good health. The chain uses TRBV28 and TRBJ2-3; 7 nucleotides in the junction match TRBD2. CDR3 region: CASGYAGATDTQYF. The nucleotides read TGTGCCAGCGGATACGCGGGAGCCACAGATACGCAGTATTTT.